The clone carrying this T cell receptor (beta chain) was recorded at least ten times. These data are taken from a study of T cells in Graves' hyperthyroidism and ophthalmopathy. This CDR3 has 17 amino acids. V lost 1 base and J lost 5; bases outside the gene matches: 7. TCR beta CDR3 sequences were amplified from RNA transcripts. Primed by the HTBI set, a first-round RT-PCR was run on the TCR CDR3. A single record per CDR3 protein comes from TCRdb applying MiXCR to the multiplex PCR reads. This sample yields about 530,000 distinct CDR3 sequences, of which roughly 18% are seen a single time; 15% to 20% belongs to the top ten. Patients having uncontrolled infection, another autoimmune disease, pregnancy or lactation were not included. Fresh peripheral blood, more than 9 ml, yielded the PBMCs.

The material sequenced was blood. The clonotype originates from a woman between 18 and 30 years old with Graves' ophthalmopathy. V gene TRBV12-3 or TRBV12-4 combines with J gene TRBJ2-1, with 11 bases that match TRBD2. This CDR3 is CASSLGRATSGDNEQFF. The DNA of the CDR3 is TGTGCCAGCAGTTTAGGAAGGGCGACTAGCGGGGACAATGAGCAGTTCTTC.